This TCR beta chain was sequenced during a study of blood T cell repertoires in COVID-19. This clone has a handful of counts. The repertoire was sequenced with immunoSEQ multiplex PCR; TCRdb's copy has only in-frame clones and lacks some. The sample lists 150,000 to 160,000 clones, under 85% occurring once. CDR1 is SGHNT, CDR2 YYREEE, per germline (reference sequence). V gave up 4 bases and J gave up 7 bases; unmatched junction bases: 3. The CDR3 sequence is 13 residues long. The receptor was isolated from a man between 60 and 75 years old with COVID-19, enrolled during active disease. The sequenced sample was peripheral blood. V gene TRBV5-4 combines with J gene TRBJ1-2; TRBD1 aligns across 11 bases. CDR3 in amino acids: CASSQGQGAGYTF. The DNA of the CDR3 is TGTGCCAGCAGCCAAGGACAGGGGGCTGGCTACACCTTC.